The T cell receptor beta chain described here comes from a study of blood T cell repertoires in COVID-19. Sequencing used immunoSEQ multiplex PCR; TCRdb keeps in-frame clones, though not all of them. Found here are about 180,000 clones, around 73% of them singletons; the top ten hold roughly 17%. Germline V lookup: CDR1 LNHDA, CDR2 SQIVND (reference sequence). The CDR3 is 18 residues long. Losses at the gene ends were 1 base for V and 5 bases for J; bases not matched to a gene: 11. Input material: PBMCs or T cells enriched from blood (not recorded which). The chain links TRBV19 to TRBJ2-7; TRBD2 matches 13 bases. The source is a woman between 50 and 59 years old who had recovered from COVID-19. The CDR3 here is CASSIGAWTSGRGHEQYF. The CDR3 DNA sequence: TGTGCCAGTAGTATAGGGGCTTGGACTAGCGGGAGAGGTCACGAGCAGTACTTC.